This T cell receptor beta chain emerged from a study of PD-L1 blockade in urothelial cancer listed by TCRdb under 2017. With regard to the full study: Therapy was started at some point between 2014 and 2016 for all patients, and atezolizumab 1,200 mg was administered intravenously every 3 weeks. About 90% of the 29 patients were identified as males with urothelial cancer of bladder origin, and a prior smoking history was reported by 18 of 29 patients. Patients had an ECOG performance status of 0 or 1 and had received between 0 and 3 prior chemotherapy regimens. Blood samples were analyzed 3 weeks after the start of treatment (second dose) and 6 weeks after the start of treatment. Blood samples yielded a median of around 150,000 T cells and around 80,000 unique TCRs, with median clonality 0.080. Somatic, immune and clinical correlates of response to PD-L1 blockade with atezolizumab in urothelial cancer were the focus of an exploratory multi-omic analysis. Pretreatment tumor samples, along with matched peripheral blood serially collected before and after atezolizumab treatment, were subjected to TCR sequencing. Durable clinical benefit was defined as progression-free survival longer than 6 months, and TCR features were also tested against progression-free and overall survival. In the same patients, pretreatment tumors underwent whole exome sequencing and RNA sequencing in addition to TCR sequencing. Durable clinical benefit was achieved by nine patients but not by the remaining 20. Pretreatment blood TCR-seq was available for about 28 patients, at least one posttreatment blood collection was obtained for around 24 patients, and tumor TCR-seq was available for around 24 patients.

Sample time point, as interpreted from the label and publication: peripheral blood 6 weeks after treatment start. A cohort of roughly 30 patients with locally advanced or metastatic urothelial carcinoma, treated at Memorial Sloan Kettering on a trial protocol, was included. Peripheral blood mononuclear cells were collected pretreatment and during treatment, with between 1 and 8 total time points obtained per patient. The Qiagen DNeasy Blood extraction kit was used to purify genomic DNA from total PBMCs and tumor samples. PBMCs were collected pretreatment and during treatment and were isolated and stored as previously described. What the authors observed across the whole study: A pretreatment peripheral blood TCR clonality below the median was linked to improved progression-free and overall survival. Because the sample size was small (n ≈ 28) and many of the analyses were exploratory, the results are meant to be hypothesis-generating. At 3 weeks after the start of treatment, tumor-associated TCR clones in peripheral blood had expanded more in patients with durable benefit (n ≈ 24, p = 0.022).

With respect to this clone: Its recognized antigen is unknown. Base quality data are lacking; no much larger clone is found one base away.

Each PCR received spiked-in synthetic TCR analog templates so that absolute template abundance could be estimated from read counts. TCRbeta CDR3 regions were amplified from genomic DNA with bias-controlled V and J gene primers using the immunoSEQ assay. Sequencing of rearranged TCRbeta segments was done at approximately 20X coverage. As for the authors' bioinformatics: Clustering was used to correct sequencing errors, and CDR3s were annotated against IMGT to assign V, D and J genes. Only productive TCRbeta rearrangements were used in downstream analyses, excluding out-of-frame or stop-codon sequences. To compute clonality, Shannon entropy was normalized by the log of the number of unique productive sequences and then subtracted from one. Fisher's exact test with Benjamini-Hochberg correction, at a threshold of adjusted p below 0.01, was used to find clones that differed between time points or between blood and tumor. TCRdb's version of the immuneACCESS table is confined to in-frame rearrangements and falls short of the full clone set. An unresolved V gene accounts for under half of the shortfall where checked; the remainder is of unknown origin. The DNA gave D and trimming, while V, J and clone size come from that table. This sample lists approximately 40,000 clones; approximately 86% were detected once. Roughly 24% of the sample is taken by the ten largest.

The origin of this receptor is a man aged 60 to 69 with urothelial cancer. The source material was PBMCs, sampled around atezolizumab (anti-PD-L1) treatment.

Here the CDR3 is given as CASSRSTAGGGWSTDTQYF. In nucleotide form, the sequence is TGTGCCAGCAGCCGCTCCACGGCGGGAGGCGGGTGGAGCACAGATACGCAGTATTTT. Recombination joined TRBV7-9 with TRBJ2-3; the junction holds 8 bases that match TRBD2. V ends up 5 bases short and J 0 bases short, with an unmatched junction base count of 16. Its CDR3 holds 19 amino acids, cysteine through phenylalanine. Solely the CDR3 DNA is kept, with 57 bases framed from the first base. Taken from the germline V gene (reference sequence), the CDR1 and CDR2 loops are SEHNR and FQNEAQ. Here the CDR3 is joined to the reference TRBV7-9 and TRBJ2-3 genes, and the full variable domain is: DTGVSQNPRHKITKRGQNVTFRCDPISEHNRLYWYRQTLGQGPEFLTYFQNEAQLEKSRLLSDRFSAERPKGSFSTLEIQRTEQGDSAMYLCASSRSTAGGGWSTDTQYFGPGTRLTVL.